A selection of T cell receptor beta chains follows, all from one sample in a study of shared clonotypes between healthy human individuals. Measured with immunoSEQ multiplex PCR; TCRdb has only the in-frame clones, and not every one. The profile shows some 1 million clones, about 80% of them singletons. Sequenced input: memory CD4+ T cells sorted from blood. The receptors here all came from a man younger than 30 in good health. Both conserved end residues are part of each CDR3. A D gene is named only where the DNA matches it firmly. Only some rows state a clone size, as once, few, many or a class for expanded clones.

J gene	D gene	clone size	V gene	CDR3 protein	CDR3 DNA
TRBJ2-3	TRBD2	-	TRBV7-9	CASSPLSSGSGDTQYF	TGTGCCAGCAGCCCGTTGTCTAGCGGGAGCGGAGATACGCAGTATTTT
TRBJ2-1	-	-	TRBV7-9	CASSLRQLYNEQFF	TGTGCCAGCAGCTTACGACAGCTTTACAATGAGCAGTTCTTC
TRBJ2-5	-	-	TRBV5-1	CASSLVAPTQTQYF	TGCGCCAGCAGCTTGGTAGCCCCGACCCAGACCCAGTACTTC
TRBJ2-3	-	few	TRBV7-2	CASSLDGKSTDTQYF	TGTGCCAGCAGCTTAGACGGGAAGAGCACAGATACGCAGTATTTT
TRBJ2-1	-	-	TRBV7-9	CASMYWGLLYNEQFF	TGTGCCAGCATGTACTGGGGCTTGCTCTACAATGAGCAGTTCTTC
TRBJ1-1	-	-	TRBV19	CASSPTPDTEAFF	TGTGCCAGTAGTCCTACTCCTGACACTGAAGCTTTCTTT
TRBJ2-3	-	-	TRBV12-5	CASGLPGTTDTQYF	TGTGCTAGTGGTTTGCCAGGGACCACAGATACGCAGTATTTT
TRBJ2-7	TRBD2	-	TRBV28	CASSFESGGSHNYEQYF	TGTGCCAGCAGTTTTGAGAGCGGGGGCTCTCATAACTACGAGCAGTACTTC
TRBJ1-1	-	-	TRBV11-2	CASSPRRGTTEAFF	TGTGCCAGCAGCCCTCGTCGGGGAACCACTGAAGCTTTCTTT
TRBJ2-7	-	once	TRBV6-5	CASRPGQSHEQYF	TGTGCCAGCAGACCTGGACAGTCCCACGAGCAGTACTTC